The present T cell receptor (beta chain) was sequenced within a study of T-cell memory formation after mild COVID-19. V shed 1 base, J shed 3 bases, and the junction held 9 bases outside the gene matches. Per the germline V gene, CDR1 is MGHRA and CDR2 is YSYEKL. This CDR3 is built from 17 residues. This clonotype was found a few times. The target antigen is unknown. TCRdb called the 5' RACE reads again in MiXCR, with one record for every CDR3 protein. The sample carries around 390,000 distinct CDR3 sequences, 16% recorded once. Findings and caveats of the study: Clones contracting day 15 to 85 were balanced CD4/CD8; later expanders leaned CD4+.

Input material: PBMCs or a T cell subset sorted from them (not recorded which). This clonotype originated in a man between 18 and 29 years old who had mild COVID-19 (a few samples of this study predate the infection). Cell type and time point are not known. J is TRBJ1-2 and V is TRBV4-1; 9 nucleotides line up with TRBD1. CDR3 nucleotide sequence: TGCGCCAGCAGCCAAGGAAGAGGGACAGGGCATGACTATGGCTACACCTTC. Amino acids: CASSQGRGTGHDYGYTF.